The 19 T cell receptor beta chains presented below share a single source sample, sequenced in a study of T cells expressing NK-cell markers. Following a re-call of the 5' RACE reads, TCRdb has one entry per CDR3 protein and lacks DNA. The sample table includes roughly 420,000 distinct CDR3 sequences. Sequenced input: blood T cells: a sorted CD56 or NKG2C T cell subset, CD4+ or CD8+ T cells, or bulk PBMC T cells (not recorded which). The source of these receptors is a woman between 18 and 70 years old in good health.

This chain links TRBV12-3 or TRBV12-4 with TRBJ1-6; the D gene TCRdb calls, TRBD1, cannot be checked with no DNA. The CDR3 contains 15 residues. The CDR3 is CASSFVGTYNSPLHF.

This rearrangement joins TRBV12-3 or TRBV12-4 to TRBJ1-5; no DNA is available, so the TRBD1 call from TCRdb remains unchecked. The CDR3 loop spans 15 amino acids. This chain's CDR3 is CASSVVGTGVQPQHF.

This chain connects TRBV20-1 to TRBJ2-4; TCRdb outputs TRBD1, but without DNA this stays unchecked. This CDR3 region has 13 residues. In germline, CDR1 is DFQATT, CDR2 SNEGSKA (reference sequence). The CDR3 reads CSARGQGNNIQYF.

The chain links TRBV3-1 to TRBJ2-5; checking the TCRdb D call of TRBD2 is not possible without DNA. Germline assignment: CDR1 LGHDT and CDR2 YNNKEL (reference sequence). This CDR3 has 15 residues. The chain's CDR3 is CASSQVLAGEETQYF.

The V gene is TRBV20-1, the J gene TRBJ2-6; the TRBD1 assignment by TCRdb is unverifiable without DNA. This CDR3 is built from 19 residues. Germline CDR1 is DFQATT and CDR2 is SNEGSKA (reference sequence). CDR3 amino acids: CSVSSGWDRGVSGANVLTF.

The chain is built from TRBV4-1 and TRBJ1-4. The germline V gene has CDR1 MGHRA and CDR2 YSYEKL. This CDR3 region has 16 residues. This CDR3 reads CASSQGQVATNEKLFF.

This chain uses TRBV7-6 with TRBJ2-1; TCRdb lists TRBD2, though no DNA is available to test this call. Germline CDR1 is SGHVS and CDR2 is FNYEAQ. CDR3 length: 15 amino acids. The chain's CDR3 is CASSRLAGRDNEQFF.

The chain is built from TRBV30 and TRBJ2-1. The germline V gene encodes CDR1 GTSNPN and CDR2 SVGIG (reference sequence). This CDR3 is built from 11 residues. Here the CDR3 reads CAWSLWDEQFF. The variable domain in full, completed from reference TRBV30 and TRBJ2-1, reads SQTIHQWPATLVQPVGSPLSLECTVEGTSNPNLYWYRQAAGRGLQLLFYSVGIGQISSEVPQNLSASRPQDRQFILSSKKLLLSDSGFYLCAWSLWDEQFFGPGTRLTVL.

The chain uses TRBV7-8 and TRBJ1-6. This CDR3 is 14 amino acids long. CDR1 is SGHVS and CDR2 is FQNEAQ in the germline V gene. CDR3 protein: CASSPPRYNSPLHF.

The CDR3 is CASSKAGGGQETQYF. This chain links TRBV6-1 with TRBJ2-5; TCRdb lists TRBD1, though no DNA is available to test this call. Germline-derived CDR1 and CDR2 are MNHNS and SASEGT. This CDR3 contains 15 residues.

V usage is TRBV4-3 and J usage is TRBJ2-1; the D call of TRBD2 rests on TCRdb alone, since no DNA is present to check it. CDR3 length equals 14 residues. The germline V gene has CDR1 LGHNA and CDR2 YSLEER. The CDR3 loop is CASSQDLTNGEQFF.

V usage is TRBV5-1 and J usage is TRBJ2-7; the TCRdb D gene call, TRBD1, has no DNA to confirm it. The CDR3 consists of 15 residues. Germline V gene lookup returns CDR1 SGHRS and CDR2 YFSETQ. The CDR3 is CASSPGQAGSYEQYF.

This rearrangement joins TRBV6-5 to TRBJ1-2. The CDR3 runs to 17 residues. CDR1 and CDR2 from the germline V gene are MNHEY and SVGAGI. CDR3 sequence: CASSYGGPHREVYGYTF.

The chain joins TRBV29-1 to TRBJ2-3. This CDR3 has 12 residues. Germline CDR1 reads SQVTM; CDR2 reads ANQGSEA. The CDR3 loop reads CSVEKGTDTQYF.

This chain connects TRBV29-1 to TRBJ2-5; TCRdb indicates TRBD1, and absent DNA this call remains unverified. Germline V gene data show CDR1 as SQVTM and CDR2 as ANQGSEA. There are 14 residues in the CDR3. The CDR3 loop is CSVEQGRRQETQYF.

The V call is TRBV7-6, the J call TRBJ1-3. This CDR3 is built from 14 residues. Germline V gene sequence: CDR1 SGHVS, CDR2 FNYEAQ. CDR3 loop: CASRPTVSGNTIYF.

J is TRBJ1-1 and V is TRBV4-3; TCRdb's D gene call, TRBD1, goes unchecked for lack of DNA. CDR3 size: 16 residues. The germline V gene encodes CDR1 LGHNA and CDR2 YSLEER. CDR3 sequence: CASSQGAGARFAEAFF.

The rearrangement uses TRBV2 and TRBJ2-2; the TCRdb D gene call, TRBD1, has no DNA to confirm it. Germline V gives CDR1 SNHLY, CDR2 FYNNEI. The CDR3 is 14 amino acids. This CDR3 is CASSEDSYTGELFF. Variable domain in full (rest from reference TRBV2 and TRBJ2-2): EPEVTQTPSHQVTQMGQEVILRCVPISNHLYFYWYRQILGQKVEFLVSFYNNEISEKSEIFDDQFSVERPDGSNFTLKIRSTKLEDSAMYFCASSEDSYTGELFFGEGSRLTVL.

The chain couples TRBV7-2 to TRBJ2-3; TCRdb lists TRBD1, though no DNA is available to test this call. CDR1 is SGHTA, CDR2 FQGNSA, per germline. CDR3 size: 14 residues. The CDR3 sequence is CASRSRRSTDTQYF. Full variable domain (rest looked up from reference TRBV7-2 and TRBJ2-3): GAGVSQSPSNKVTEKGKDVELRCDPISGHTALYWYRQSLGQGLEFLIYFQGNSAPDKSGLPSDRFSAERTGGSVSTLTIQRTQQEDSAVYLCASRSRRSTDTQYFGPGTRLTVL.